The clone carrying this T cell receptor beta chain was recorded a few times. The antigen remains unidentified. This sample is drawn from a study of chemoradiotherapy in HPV16-positive cancers. Findings and limits, study-wide: During treatment, candidate HPV-specific clones and E7-related motifs expanded in tumor. HPV-specific T cells were functionally defined from only a couple of HPV16-positive patients.

Repertoires were generated with immunoSEQ multiplex PCR, while TCRdb's copy carries only in-frame clones and drops some. Among some 8,900 clones listed, about 71% were seen once. This CDR3 contains 16 residues. Germline loops: CDR1 SGHTA, CDR2 FQGNSA. V lost 2 bases and J lost 3, with 13 bases in between. Repeated repertoire sampling spanned the course of chemoradiotherapy. The receptor's source is a human donor with HPV-associated anogenital cancer. This sample was gathered from a patient who underwent chemoradiotherapy. The chain uses TRBV7-2 and TRBJ2-2, with D perhaps TRBD2 (5 bases). The CDR3 region has the DNA TGTGCCAGCAGCTTAACGGTGGGAGCGGACACCGGGGAGCTGTTTTTT. Translation: CASSLTVGADTGELFF.